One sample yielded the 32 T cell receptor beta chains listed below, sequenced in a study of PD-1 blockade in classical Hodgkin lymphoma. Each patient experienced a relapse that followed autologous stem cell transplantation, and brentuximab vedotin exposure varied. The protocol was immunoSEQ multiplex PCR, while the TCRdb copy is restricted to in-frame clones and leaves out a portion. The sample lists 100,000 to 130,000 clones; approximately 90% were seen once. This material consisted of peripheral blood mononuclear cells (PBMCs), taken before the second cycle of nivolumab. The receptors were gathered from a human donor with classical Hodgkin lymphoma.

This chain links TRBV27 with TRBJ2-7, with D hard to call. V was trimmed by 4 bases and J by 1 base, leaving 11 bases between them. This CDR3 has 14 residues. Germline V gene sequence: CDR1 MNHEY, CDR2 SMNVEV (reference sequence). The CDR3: CASSSKKWSYEQYF. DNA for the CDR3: TGTGCCAGCAGTTCCAAGAAGTGGTCCTACGAGCAGTACTTC.

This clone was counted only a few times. CDR3 sequence: CASSQIAGEVSGANVLTF. The CDR3 nucleotides read TGTGCCAGCAGCCAAATTGCAGGGGAAGTTTCTGGGGCCAACGTCCTGACTTTC. The chain couples TRBV4-2 to TRBJ2-6, with D perhaps matching TRBD1 (6 bases). The CDR3 totals 18 residues. Germline V gene lookup returns CDR1 LGHNA and CDR2 YNFKEQ. Trimming stripped 2 bases from V and 1 base from J, with 15 bases between.

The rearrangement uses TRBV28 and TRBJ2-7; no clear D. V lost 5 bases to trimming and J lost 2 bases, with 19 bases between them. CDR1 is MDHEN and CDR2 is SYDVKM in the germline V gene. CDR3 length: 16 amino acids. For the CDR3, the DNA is TGTGCCAGCAGTGTCCCTTACGTGGGCACCGCCTACGAGCAGTACTTC. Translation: CASSVPYVGTAYEQYF.

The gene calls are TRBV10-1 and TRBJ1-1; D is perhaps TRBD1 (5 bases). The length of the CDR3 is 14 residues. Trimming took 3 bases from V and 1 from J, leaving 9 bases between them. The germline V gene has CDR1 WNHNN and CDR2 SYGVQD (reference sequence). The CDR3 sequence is CASSETGGNTEAFF. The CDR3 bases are TGCGCCAGCAGTGAAACAGGCGGGAACACTGAAGCTTTCTTT.

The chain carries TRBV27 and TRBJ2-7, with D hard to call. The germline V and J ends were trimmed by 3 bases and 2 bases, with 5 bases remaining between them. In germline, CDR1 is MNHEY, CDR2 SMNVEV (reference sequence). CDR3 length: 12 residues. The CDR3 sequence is CASSFGAYEQYF. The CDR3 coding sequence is TGTGCCAGCAGTTTTGGAGCCTACGAGCAGTACTTC.

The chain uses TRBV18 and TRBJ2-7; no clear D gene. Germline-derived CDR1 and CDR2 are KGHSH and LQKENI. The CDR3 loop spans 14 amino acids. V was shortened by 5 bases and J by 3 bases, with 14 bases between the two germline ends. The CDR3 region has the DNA TGTGCCAGCTCATTCTCGGGTGGCCTCTACGAGCAGTACTTC. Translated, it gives CASSFSGGLYEQYF.

CDR3 loop: CASSFTDPLLAQAYNEQFF. In DNA, the CDR3 is TGTGCCAGCAGTTTTACTGACCCCTTACTAGCGCAGGCCTACAATGAGCAGTTCTTC. The J gene is TRBJ2-1, the V gene TRBV28; 7 nucleotides agree with TRBD2. Germline trimming cut 3 bases from V and 2 bases from J; bases unmatched to any gene: 16. CDR1 and CDR2 (germline): MDHEN, SYDVKM. The CDR3 has 19 residues.

This CDR3 is CASSTRQANEKLFF. The CDR3 DNA sequence: TGTGCCAGCAGCACCCGTCAGGCTAATGAAAAACTGTTTTTT. The chain carries TRBV7-9 and TRBJ1-4; the D is unclear. The length of the CDR3 is 14 residues. The V and J ends lost 5 bases and 3 bases respectively, with 10 bases between them. Germline V lookup: CDR1 SEHNR, CDR2 FQNEAQ (reference sequence).

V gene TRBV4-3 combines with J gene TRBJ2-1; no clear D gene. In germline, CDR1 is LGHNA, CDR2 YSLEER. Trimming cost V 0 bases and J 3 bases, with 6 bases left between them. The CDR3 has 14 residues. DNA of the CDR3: TGCGCCAGCAGCCAAGATCTGGACTACAATGAGCAGTTCTTC. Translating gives CASSQDLDYNEQFF.

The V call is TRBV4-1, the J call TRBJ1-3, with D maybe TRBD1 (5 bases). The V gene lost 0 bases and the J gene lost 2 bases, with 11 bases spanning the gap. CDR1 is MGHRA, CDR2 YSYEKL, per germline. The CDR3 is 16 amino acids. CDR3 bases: TGCGCCAGCAGCCAAGAAGTGCGGGGCGCTGGAAACACCATATATTTT. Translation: CASSQEVRGAGNTIYF.

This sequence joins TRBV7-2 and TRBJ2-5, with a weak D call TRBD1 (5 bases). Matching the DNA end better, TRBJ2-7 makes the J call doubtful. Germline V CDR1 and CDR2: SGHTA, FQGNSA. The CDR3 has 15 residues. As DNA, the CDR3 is TGTGCCAGCAGCTTACAGGGTAGTCTAGACTACGAGCAGTACTTC. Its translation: CASSLQGSLDYEQYF.

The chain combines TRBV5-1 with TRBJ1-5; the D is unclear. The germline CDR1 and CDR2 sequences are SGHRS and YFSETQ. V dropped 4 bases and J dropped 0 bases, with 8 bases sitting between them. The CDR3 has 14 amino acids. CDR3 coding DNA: TGCGCCAGCAGCAGAGACAATAGCAATCAGCCCCAGCATTTT. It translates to CASSRDNSNQPQHF.

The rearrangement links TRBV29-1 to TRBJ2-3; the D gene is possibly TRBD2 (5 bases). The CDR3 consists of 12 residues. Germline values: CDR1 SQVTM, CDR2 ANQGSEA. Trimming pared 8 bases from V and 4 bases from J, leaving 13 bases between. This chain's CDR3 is CSIREAADTQYF. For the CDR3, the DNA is TGCAGCATTCGGGAAGCAGCAGATACGCAGTATTTT.

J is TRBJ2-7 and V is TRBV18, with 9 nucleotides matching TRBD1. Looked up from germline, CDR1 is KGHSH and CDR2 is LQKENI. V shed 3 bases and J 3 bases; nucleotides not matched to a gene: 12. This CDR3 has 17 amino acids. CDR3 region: CASSPNMPGQGIYEQYF. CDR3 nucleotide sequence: TGTGCCAGCTCACCCAATATGCCGGGACAGGGAATCTACGAGCAGTACTTC.

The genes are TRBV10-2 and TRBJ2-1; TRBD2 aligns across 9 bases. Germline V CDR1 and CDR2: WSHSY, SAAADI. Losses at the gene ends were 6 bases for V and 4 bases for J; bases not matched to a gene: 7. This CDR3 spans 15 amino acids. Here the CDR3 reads CASRGAAGGYNEQFF. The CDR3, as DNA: TGCGCCAGCAGGGGGGCAGCGGGAGGTTACAATGAGCAGTTCTTC.

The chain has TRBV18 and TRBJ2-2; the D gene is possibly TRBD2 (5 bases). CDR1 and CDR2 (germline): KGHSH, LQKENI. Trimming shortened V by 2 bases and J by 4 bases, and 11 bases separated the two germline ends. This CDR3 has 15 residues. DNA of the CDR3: TGTGCCAGCTCACCAACTAGTTACGTCACCGGGGAGCTGTTTTTT. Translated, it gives CASSPTSYVTGELFF.

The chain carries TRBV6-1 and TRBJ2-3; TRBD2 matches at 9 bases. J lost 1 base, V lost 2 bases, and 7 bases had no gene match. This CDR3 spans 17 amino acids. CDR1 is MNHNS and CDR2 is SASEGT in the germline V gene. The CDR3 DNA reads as TGTGCCAGCAGTGAATATGTAGCGGGAGATCGCACAGATACGCAGTATTTT. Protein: CASSEYVAGDRTDTQYF.

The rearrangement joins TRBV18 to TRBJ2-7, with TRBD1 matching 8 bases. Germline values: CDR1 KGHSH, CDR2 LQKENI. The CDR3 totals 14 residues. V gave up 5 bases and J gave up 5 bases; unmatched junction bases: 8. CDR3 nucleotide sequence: TGTGCCAGCTCAGCAAGACAGGGGAAAAACGAGCAGTACTTC. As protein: CASSARQGKNEQYF. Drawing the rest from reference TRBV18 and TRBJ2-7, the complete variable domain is NAGVMQNPRHLVRRRGQEARLRCSPMKGHSHVYWYRQLPEEGLKFMVYLQKENIIDESGMPKERFSAEFPKEGPSILRIQQVVRGDSAAYFCASSARQGKNEQYFGPGTRLTVT.

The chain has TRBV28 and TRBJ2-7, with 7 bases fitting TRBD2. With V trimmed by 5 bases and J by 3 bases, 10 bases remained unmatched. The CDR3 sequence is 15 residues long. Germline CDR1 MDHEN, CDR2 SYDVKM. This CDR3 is CASSPEGAGLYEQYF. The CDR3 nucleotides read TGTGCCAGCAGTCCGGAGGGAGCGGGACTCTACGAGCAGTACTTC.

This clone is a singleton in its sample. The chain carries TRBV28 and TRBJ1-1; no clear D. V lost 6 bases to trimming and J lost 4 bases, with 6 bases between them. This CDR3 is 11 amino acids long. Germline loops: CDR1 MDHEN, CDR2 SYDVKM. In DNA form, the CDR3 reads TGTGCCAGCAGAGAGGGCACTGAAGCTTTCTTT. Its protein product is CASREGTEAFF.

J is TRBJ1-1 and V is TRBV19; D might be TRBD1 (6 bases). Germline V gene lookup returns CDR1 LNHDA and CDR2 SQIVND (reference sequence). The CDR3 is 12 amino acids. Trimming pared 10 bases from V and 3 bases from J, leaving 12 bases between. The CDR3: CATIEGDTEAFF. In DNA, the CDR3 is TGTGCCACCATTGAGGGGGACACTGAAGCTTTCTTT.

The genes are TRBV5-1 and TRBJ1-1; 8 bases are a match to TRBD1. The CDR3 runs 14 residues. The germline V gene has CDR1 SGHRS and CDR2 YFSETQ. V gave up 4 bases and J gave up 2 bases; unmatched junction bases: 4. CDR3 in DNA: TGCGCCAGCAGCCGGGGACAGGTAAACACTGAAGCTTTCTTT. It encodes CASSRGQVNTEAFF.

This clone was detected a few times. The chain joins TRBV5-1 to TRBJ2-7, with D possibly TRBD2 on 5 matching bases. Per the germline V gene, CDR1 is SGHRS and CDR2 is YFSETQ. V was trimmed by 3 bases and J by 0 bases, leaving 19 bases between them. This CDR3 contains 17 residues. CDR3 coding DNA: TGCGCCAGCAGCTCGACGGTAAGAAGCGGTTACTCCTACGAGCAGTACTTC. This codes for CASSSTVRSGYSYEQYF. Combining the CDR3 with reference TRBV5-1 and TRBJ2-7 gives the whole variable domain KAGVTQTPRYLIKTRGQQVTLSCSPISGHRSVSWYQQTPGQGLQFLFEYFSETQRNKGNFPGRFSGRQFSNSRSEMNVSTLELGDSALYLCASSSTVRSGYSYEQYFGPGTRLTVT.

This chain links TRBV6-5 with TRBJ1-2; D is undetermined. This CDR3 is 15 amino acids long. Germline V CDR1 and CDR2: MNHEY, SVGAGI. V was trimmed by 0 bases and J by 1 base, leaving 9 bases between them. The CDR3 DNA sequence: TGTGCCAGCAGTTACTCGGGAAGGTATAACTATGGCTACACCTTC. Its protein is CASSYSGRYNYGYTF.

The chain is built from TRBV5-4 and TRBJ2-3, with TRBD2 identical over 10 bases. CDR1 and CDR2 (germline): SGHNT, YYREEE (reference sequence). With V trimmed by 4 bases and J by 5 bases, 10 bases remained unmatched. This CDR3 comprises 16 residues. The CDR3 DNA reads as TGTGCCAGCAGCCAAGGACTAGCGGCGGGGAGAGATACGCAGTATTTT. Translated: CASSQGLAAGRDTQYF.

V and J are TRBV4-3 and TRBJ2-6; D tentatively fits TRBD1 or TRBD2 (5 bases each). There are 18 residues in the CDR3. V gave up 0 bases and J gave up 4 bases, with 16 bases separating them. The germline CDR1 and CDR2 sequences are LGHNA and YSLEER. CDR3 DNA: TGCGCCAGCAGCCAAGATCTACAGTCAGGGACCGGGGCCAACGTCCTGACTTTC. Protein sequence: CASSQDLQSGTGANVLTF.

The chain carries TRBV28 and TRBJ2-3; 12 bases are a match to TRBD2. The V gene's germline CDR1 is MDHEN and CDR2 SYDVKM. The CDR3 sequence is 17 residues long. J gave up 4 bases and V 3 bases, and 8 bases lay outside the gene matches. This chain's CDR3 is CASSLSTSGSSSDTQYF. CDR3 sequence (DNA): TGTGCCAGCAGTTTGTCGACTAGCGGGAGTTCTTCAGATACGCAGTATTTT.

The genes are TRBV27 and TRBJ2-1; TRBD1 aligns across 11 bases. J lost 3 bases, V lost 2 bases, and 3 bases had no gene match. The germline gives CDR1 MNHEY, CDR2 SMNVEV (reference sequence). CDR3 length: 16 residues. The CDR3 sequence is CASSLMGTGGYNEQFF. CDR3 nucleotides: TGTGCCAGCAGTTTAATGGGGACAGGGGGCTACAATGAGCAGTTCTTC.

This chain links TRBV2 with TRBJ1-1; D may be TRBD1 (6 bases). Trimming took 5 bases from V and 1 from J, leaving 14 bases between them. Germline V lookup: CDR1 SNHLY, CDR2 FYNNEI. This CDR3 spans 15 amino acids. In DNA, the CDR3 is TGTGCCAGCAGTACTTCCAGGGGTAAGAACACTGAAGCTTTCTTT. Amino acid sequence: CASSTSRGKNTEAFF.

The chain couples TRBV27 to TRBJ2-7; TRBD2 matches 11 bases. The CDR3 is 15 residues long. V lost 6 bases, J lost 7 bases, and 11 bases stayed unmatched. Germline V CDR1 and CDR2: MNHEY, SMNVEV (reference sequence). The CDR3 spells CASSARLAGSLEQYF. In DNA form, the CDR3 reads TGTGCCAGCAGCGCCCGACTAGCGGGATCCCTTGAGCAGTACTTC.

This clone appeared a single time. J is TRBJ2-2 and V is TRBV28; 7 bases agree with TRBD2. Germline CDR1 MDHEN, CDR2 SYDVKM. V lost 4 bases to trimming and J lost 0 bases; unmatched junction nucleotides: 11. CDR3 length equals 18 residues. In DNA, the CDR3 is TGTGCCAGCAGTTCCCCTCCGACTAGCCTCACGAACACCGGGGAGCTGTTTTTT. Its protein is CASSSPPTSLTNTGELFF.

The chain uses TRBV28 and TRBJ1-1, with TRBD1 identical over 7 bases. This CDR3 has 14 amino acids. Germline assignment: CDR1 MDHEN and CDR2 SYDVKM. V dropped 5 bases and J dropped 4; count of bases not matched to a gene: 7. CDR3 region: CASSQGGMGTEAFF. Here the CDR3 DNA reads TGTGCCAGCAGTCAGGGGGGGATGGGCACTGAAGCTTTCTTT. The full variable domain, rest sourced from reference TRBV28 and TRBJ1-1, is DVKVTQSSRYLVKRTGEKVFLECVQDMDHENMFWYRQDPGLGLRLIYFSYDVKMKEKGDIPEGYSVSREKKERFSLILESASTNQTSMYLCASSQGGMGTEAFFGQGTRLTVV.